This T cell receptor (beta chain) came from a study of T cells after yellow fever vaccination. Regarding this clonotype: Its target is not known.

With 5 bases removed from V and 2 bases from J, the gap between germline ends came to 14 bases. Germline V lookup: CDR1 SGHRS, CDR2 YFSETQ. The CDR3 runs 15 residues. In TCRdb, the 5' RACE reads were re-called with MiXCR into one record per CDR3 protein. In the table there are roughly 500,000 distinct CDR3 sequences, roughly 19% of which are singletons. General study findings and limits: The presence of abundant clonotypes contaminating from the bulk population was possible in FACS-sorted repertoires. Post-booster reappearance was seen for most primary-vaccination clones (around 96% CD4, around 88% CD8).

The V and J genes are TRBV5-1 and TRBJ1-3; a possible D gene is TRBD1 (6 bases). This clonotype was sampled from a young man who received the YFV17D yellow fever vaccine. The sample in question was PBMCs, obtained 15 days after the yellow fever booster vaccination. CDR3 coding DNA: TGCGCCAGCAGACCGCAAGGGACACCTGGAAACACCATATATTTT. This codes for CASRPQGTPGNTIYF.